This passage covers 9 T cell receptor beta chains from one sample sequenced in a study of shared clonotypes between healthy human individuals. Sequencing used immunoSEQ multiplex PCR; TCRdb keeps in-frame clones, though not all of them. The top ten hold 0.6% to 0.7% of the sample, which has fewer than 1.4 million clones, approximately 80% seen once. Sequenced sample: memory CD4+ T cells from PBMCs. As for subset: CD45RA-negative fraction. The receptors were gathered from a man younger than 35 in good health. Some clones in this sample may be carry-over from other donors' samples.

This chain uses TRBV9 with TRBJ2-1; D gene ambiguous. Germline lookup yields CDR1 SGDLS and CDR2 YYNGEE. The CDR3 extends over 15 amino acids. Trimming cost V 0 bases and J 3 bases, with 10 bases left between them. CDR3 DNA sequence: TGTGCCAGCAGCGTAGACCTCGGGCACTACAATGAGCAGTTCTTC. This gives the protein CASSVDLGHYNEQFF. Looking up the rest from reference TRBV9 and TRBJ2-1 gives the full variable domain: DSGVTQTPKHLITATGQRVTLRCSPRSGDLSVYWYQQSLDQGLQFLIQYYNGEERAKGNILERFSAQQFPDLHSELNLSSLELGDSALYFCASSVDLGHYNEQFFGPGTRLTVL.

This chain links TRBV5-4 with TRBJ2-1, with 8 bases identical to TRBD1. J gave up 3 bases and V 0 bases, and 2 bases lay outside the gene matches. The length of the CDR3 is 15 residues. Germline V gene data show CDR1 as SGHNT and CDR2 as YYREEE (reference sequence). CDR3 DNA: TGTGCCAGCAGCTTGGACAGGGGGGACTACAATGAGCAGTTCTTC. Translated, it gives CASSLDRGDYNEQFF.

This chain uses TRBV29-1 with TRBJ1-1; possibly TRBD1 for D (6 bases). The CDR3 is made up of 14 amino acids. V lost 1 base and J 4 bases, leaving 13 bases between the germline ends. Germline CDR1 and CDR2: SQVTM and ANQGSEA. CDR3: CSVEGATGATEAFF. The CDR3 nucleotides are TGCAGCGTTGAAGGGGCCACGGGGGCCACTGAAGCTTTCTTT.

This chain links TRBV14 with TRBJ2-4; 12 positions match TRBD2. The CDR3 is 14 amino acids. Trimming took 3 bases from V and 10 from J; bases not matched to a gene: 4. Germline loops: CDR1 SGHDN, CDR2 FVKESK. CDR3 nucleotide sequence: TGTGCCAGCAGCCAGACTAGCGGGAGTGTTATTCAGTACTTC. This gives the protein CASSQTSGSVIQYF.

The chain joins TRBV6-6 to TRBJ1-4, with D maybe TRBD1 (5 bases). V gave up 6 bases and J gave up 2 bases, with 16 bases separating them. Per germline, CDR1 MNHNY and CDR2 SVGAGI (reference sequence). CDR3 length equals 16 residues. CDR3 nucleotide sequence: TGTGCCAGCAGGCCGGGGTGGGGCGGCACTAATGAAAAACTGTTTTTT. Residues: CASRPGWGGTNEKLFF.

In this sample, this clone is medium-sized. The same CDR3 is also encoded by other DNA sequences in this sample. The gene calls are TRBV2 and TRBJ2-5, with D unclear. Trimming shortened V by 6 bases and J by 5 bases, and 13 bases separated the two germline ends. Looked up from germline, CDR1 is SNHLY and CDR2 is FYNNEI. The CDR3 extends over 13 amino acids. The DNA for the CDR3 is TGTGCCAGCAGCGATGTTGGCCGGGAGACCCAGTACTTC. Translating gives CASSDVGRETQYF.

In DNA, the CDR3 is TGTGCCAGCAGCCGTAGCGGGCACACAGATACGCAGTATTTT. Translation gives CASSRSGHTDTQYF. This rearrangement joins TRBV5-4 to TRBJ2-3; 7 positions match TRBD2. The CDR3 contains 14 residues. Trimming cost V 4 bases and J 2 bases; bases outside gene matches: 4. Per the germline V gene, CDR1 is SGHNT and CDR2 is YYREEE (reference sequence).

The V call is TRBV27, the J call TRBJ1-1; D is possibly TRBD1 (6 bases). Trimming took off 11 bases at V and 2 bases at J, with 12 bases between the two ends. The CDR3 is 12 residues long. Germline CDR1 MNHEY, CDR2 SMNVEV (reference sequence). CDR3 bases: TGTGCCGAGAGGGACACAAACACTGAAGCTTTCTTT. Protein sequence: CAERDTNTEAFF.

The chain uses TRBV5-4 and TRBJ2-1, with TRBD2 identical over 8 bases. Germline CDR1 and CDR2: SGHNT and YYREEE (reference sequence). This CDR3 has 15 residues. V lost 4 bases to trimming and J lost 5 bases; unmatched junction nucleotides: 8. The CDR3 region has the DNA TGTGCCAGCAGCCACGGGAGGGTTGGGGACAATGAGCAGTTCTTC. As protein: CASSHGRVGDNEQFF.